This entry lists 2 T cell receptor beta chains sequenced from one sample in a study of blood T cell repertoires in COVID-19. Profiling relied on immunoSEQ multiplex PCR, and the TCRdb table lists in-frame clones only, not all of them. The sample has over 200,000 clones, 80% to 90% seen once; the top ten hold roughly 5%. Material: peripheral blood. The receptor set was obtained from a man older than 75 with acute or convalescent COVID-19.

A few counts support this clone. This sequence joins TRBV6-2 or TRBV6-3 and TRBJ2-1; the D is unclear. This CDR3 has 11 residues. Germline values: CDR1 MNHEY, CDR2 SVGEGT. V lost 5 bases and J 6 bases, leaving 5 bases between the germline ends. The DNA for the CDR3 is TGTGCCAGCAGTAGCATCAATGAGCAGTTCTTC. This gives the protein CASSSINEQFF.

The V and J genes are TRBV14 and TRBJ1-5; maybe TRBD1 (5 bases). The germline V and J ends were trimmed by 1 base and 7 bases, with 11 bases remaining between them. Germline CDR1 and CDR2: SGHDN and FVKESK. This CDR3 contains 14 residues. CDR3 DNA: TGTGCCAGCAGCCAAGGGGGGGTTCGGCAGCCCCAGCATTTT. Residues: CASSQGGVRQPQHF.